What follows are 22 T cell receptor beta chains derived from one specimen sequenced in a study of PD-1 blockade in classical Hodgkin lymphoma (TCRdb year 2020). Per the publication, the time point label means: newly diagnosed, previously untreated cHL patient sample. The library came from the immunoSEQ multiplex PCR assay. TCRdb stores this immuneACCESS table with in-frame sequences only. Part of the clones is absent; in the studies checked, under half of the shortfall reflects unresolved V genes, and no reason is known for the rest. The sample data list roughly 68,000 clones, and nearly 95% of these were observed just once. Clones ranked in the top ten supply 2% to 3% of the sample. The sample consisted of peripheral blood mononuclear cells (PBMCs). The receptors were sampled from a human donor with classical Hodgkin lymphoma.

The rearrangement links TRBV28 to TRBJ2-1; 8 bases are a match to TRBD1. V was pared by 6 bases and J by 0 bases, with 7 bases of the junction left unmatched. Per the germline V gene, CDR1 is MDHEN and CDR2 is SYDVKM. This CDR3 comprises 16 residues. The CDR3 loop reads CASRGTGASSYNEQFF. CDR3 in DNA: TGTGCCAGCAGGGGGACAGGCGCGAGCTCCTACAATGAGCAGTTCTTC.

This sequence joins TRBV11-2 and TRBJ1-2, with a weak D call TRBD1 (5 bases). CDR3 length: 14 amino acids. Trimming removed 1 base at V and 6 bases at J, with 12 bases between. CDR1 and CDR2 (germline): SGHAT, FQNNGV. The CDR3 reads CASSLVQDTNGYTF. In nucleotides, the CDR3 is TGTGCCAGCAGCTTAGTCCAGGACACAAATGGCTACACCTTC.

V and J are TRBV6-6 and TRBJ1-2, with 9 bases aligning to TRBD1. V gave up 2 bases and J gave up 4 bases; unmatched junction bases: 2. The CDR3 has 14 amino acids. The V gene's germline CDR1 is MNHNY and CDR2 SVGAGI (reference sequence). The CDR3 protein is CASSYKDRGYGYTF. The DNA for the CDR3 is TGTGCCAGCAGTTACAAGGACAGGGGCTATGGCTACACCTTC.

V and J are TRBV5-4 and TRBJ2-7; D is possibly TRBD2 (6 bases). V was trimmed by 4 bases and J by 6 bases, leaving 17 bases between them. CDR3 length: 14 amino acids. Looked up from germline, CDR1 is SGHNT and CDR2 is YYREEE (reference sequence). CDR3 DNA sequence: TGTGCCAGCAGCCCCCGGACGGGAGCAAGCGAGCAGTACTTC. As protein: CASSPRTGASEQYF.

The chain is built from TRBV7-6 and TRBJ1-1; D uncertain. Trimming removed 2 bases from V and 4 bases from J, with 23 bases in between. CDR1 is SGHVS and CDR2 is FNYEAQ in the germline V gene. This CDR3 contains 18 residues. CDR3 loop: CASSLFSPDQAAVTEAFF. CDR3 DNA sequence: TGTGCCAGCAGCTTATTTTCGCCAGACCAGGCCGCAGTCACTGAAGCTTTCTTT.

The genes are TRBV2 and TRBJ1-2; D call uncertain. The CDR3 runs to 13 residues. Germline V gene sequence: CDR1 SNHLY, CDR2 FYNNEI. V lost 4 bases and J lost 7, with 13 bases in between. This chain's CDR3 is CASSVGGSSGYTF. The DNA of the CDR3 is TGTGCCAGCAGTGTTGGAGGGTCGTCTGGCTACACCTTC.

The rearrangement uses TRBV5-1 and TRBJ2-3; D is undetermined. V was pared by 0 bases and J by 1 base, with 9 bases between. The CDR3 totals 15 residues. Germline CDR1 reads SGHRS; CDR2 reads YFSETQ. CDR3 protein: CASSLASGRTDTQYF. The CDR3 nucleotides are TGCGCCAGCAGCTTGGCCTCTGGGCGCACAGATACGCAGTATTTT.

This chain links TRBV29-1 with TRBJ1-2; D call uncertain. The ends were cut back, 5 bases at V and 3 bases at J, with 10 bases in the middle. Looked up from germline, CDR1 is SQVTM and CDR2 is ANQGSEA. This CDR3 has 12 residues. The CDR3 DNA is TGCAGCGTTCTCGGACTCGACTATGGCTACACCTTC. Amino acids: CSVLGLDYGYTF. The complete variable domain, with remaining parts taken from reference TRBV29-1 and TRBJ1-2, reads SAVISQKPSRDICQRGTSLTIQCQVDSQVTMMFWYRQQPGQSLTLIATANQGSEATYESGFVIDKFPISRPNLTFSTLTVSNMSPEDSSIYLCSVLGLDYGYTFGSGTRLTVV.

This rearrangement joins TRBV19 to TRBJ2-3; 8 nucleotides agree with TRBD2. The V and J ends lost 7 bases and 0 bases, in that order; junction bases with no gene match: 6. Germline V gene lookup returns CDR1 LNHDA and CDR2 SQIVND (reference sequence). The CDR3 loop spans 15 amino acids. The CDR3: CASKAGGSSTDTQYF. CDR3 nucleotide sequence: TGTGCCAGTAAGGCGGGGGGCTCTAGCACAGATACGCAGTATTTT. The complete variable domain, with remaining parts taken from reference TRBV19 and TRBJ2-3, reads DGGITQSPKYLFRKEGQNVTLSCEQNLNHDAMYWYRQDPGQGLRLIYYSQIVNDFQKGDIAEGYSVSREKKESFPLTVTSAQKNPTAFYLCASKAGGSSTDTQYFGPGTRLTVL.

The chain carries TRBV5-6 and TRBJ2-7; 7 bases are shared with TRBD2. V shed 0 bases and J 1 base; nucleotides not matched to a gene: 4. The CDR3 covers 15 residues. The germline V gene has CDR1 SGHDT and CDR2 YYEEEE. The CDR3 protein is CASSLDPAGSYEQYF. CDR3 DNA sequence: TGTGCCAGCAGCTTGGATCCAGCGGGATCCTACGAGCAGTACTTC.

This clone has a single count. J is TRBJ2-1 and V is TRBV7-2, with D unresolved. CDR3 length: 15 residues. CDR1 SGHTA and CDR2 FQGNSA come from the germline V gene. Trimming cost V 4 bases and J 4 bases, with 14 bases left between them. The CDR3 spells CASSSTSDRYNEQFF. The CDR3 DNA follows: TGTGCCAGCAGCTCCACCTCTGACCGGTACAATGAGCAGTTCTTC.

The CDR3 DNA follows: TGTGCCACCAGCGGCGACAGTGGGGCGGGAGAGACCCAGTACTTC. The encoded protein is CATSGDSGAGETQYF. The chain recombines TRBV15 with TRBJ2-5; D may correspond to TRBD1 or TRBD2 (5 bases each). The CDR3 is 15 residues long. Trimming removed 5 bases at V and 4 bases at J, with 17 bases between. Germline lookup yields CDR1 LNHNV and CDR2 YYDKDF (reference sequence).

The chain links TRBV11-2 to TRBJ1-1; perhaps TRBD1 as D (5 bases). From germline, CDR1 is SGHAT and CDR2 FQNNGV. Trimming pared 0 bases from V and 0 bases from J, leaving 11 bases between. The CDR3 has 16 amino acids. CDR3 protein: CASSLDVGTLNTEAFF. The CDR3 DNA is TGTGCCAGCAGCTTAGACGTAGGGACTCTGAACACTGAAGCTTTCTTT. Full variable domain (missing parts from reference TRBV11-2 and TRBJ1-1): EAGVAQSPRYKIIEKRQSVAFWCNPISGHATLYWYQQILGQGPKLLIQFQNNGVVDDSQLPKDRFSAERLKGVDSTLKIQPAKLEDSAVYLCASSLDVGTLNTEAFFGQGTRLTVV.

The chain has TRBV12-2 and TRBJ2-7; the D segment call TRBD2 is taken from the table without a DNA check. TRBV12-2 is annotated as a pseudogene. The CDR3 covers 11 residues. The CDR3 here is CASRLEDEQYF. In DNA form, the CDR3 reads TGTGCAAGTCGCTTGGAGGACGAGCAGTACTTC.

The CDR3 loop reads CASSFYGWDEQFF. CDR3 bases: TGCGCCAGCAGCTTTTATGGGTGGGACGAGCAGTTCTTC. V usage is TRBV5-1 and J usage is TRBJ2-1, with D perhaps being TRBD1 or TRBD2 (5 bases each). Germline CDR1 and CDR2: SGHRS and YFSETQ. CDR3 length equals 13 residues. Trimming took off 2 bases at V and 10 bases at J, with 13 bases between the two ends. The complete variable domain, with remaining parts taken from reference TRBV5-1 and TRBJ2-1, reads KAGVTQTPRYLIKTRGQQVTLSCSPISGHRSVSWYQQTPGQGLQFLFEYFSETQRNKGNFPGRFSGRQFSNSRSEMNVSTLELGDSALYLCASSFYGWDEQFFGPGTRLTVL.

V usage is TRBV2 and J usage is TRBJ1-1; D ambiguous. Germline CDR1 reads SNHLY; CDR2 reads FYNNEI. V was shortened by 3 bases and J by 1 base, with 9 bases between the two germline ends. The CDR3 is made up of 14 amino acids. CDR3: CASSDYNGNTEAFF. The CDR3 DNA is TGTGCCAGCAGTGATTATAACGGGAACACTGAAGCTTTCTTT.

This clone has more than one count but fewer than ten. The chain links TRBV30 to TRBJ2-2; the D gene is possibly TRBD2 (6 bases). Germline V gene sequence: CDR1 GTSNPN, CDR2 SVGIG (reference sequence). V lost 0 bases and J 4 bases, leaving 27 bases between the germline ends. This CDR3 spans 20 amino acids. CDR3 amino acids: CAWSVIGGWGEGLGTGELFF. CDR3 DNA: TGTGCCTGGAGTGTAATAGGAGGGTGGGGTGAGGGGCTCGGCACCGGGGAGCTGTTTTTT.

V is TRBV5-1 and J is TRBJ2-3, with TRBD2 identical over 8 bases. This CDR3 is built from 16 residues. Per germline, CDR1 SGHRS and CDR2 YFSETQ. Trimming at V came to 0 bases and at J to 2 bases, leaving 5 bases not matched to a gene. CDR3 nucleotide sequence: TGCGCCAGCAGCTTGGATGCGGGGGGCTCCACAGATACGCAGTATTTT. Its protein is CASSLDAGGSTDTQYF.

The CDR3 region is CASSENRGGEKLFF. The CDR3 DNA sequence: TGTGCCAGCAGCGAAAACAGGGGCGGTGAAAAACTGTTTTTT. The chain has TRBV2 and TRBJ1-4; the match to TRBD1 covers 7 bases. The germline CDR1 and CDR2 sequences are SNHLY and FYNNEI. The trim removed 6 bases at V and 7 bases at J, leaving 8 bases unmatched. There are 14 residues in the CDR3.

The chain links TRBV18 to TRBJ1-1; unclear D gene. This CDR3 contains 12 residues. V was cut by 5 bases and J by 3 bases, with 7 bases left in between. CDR1 is KGHSH, CDR2 LQKENI, per germline. The CDR3 region has the DNA TGTGCCAGCTCAATCGGGGACACTGAAGCTTTCTTT. Amino acids: CASSIGDTEAFF.

The gene calls are TRBV5-1 and TRBJ2-3, with 7 positions matching TRBD1. The CDR3 sequence is 15 residues long. Looked up from germline, CDR1 is SGHRS and CDR2 is YFSETQ. Trimming at V came to 4 bases and at J to 2 bases, leaving 7 bases not matched to a gene. CDR3 DNA sequence: TGCGCCAGCAGCCACCGGGACAGAACCACAGATACGCAGTATTTT. It yields the protein CASSHRDRTTDTQYF.

The chain's CDR3 is CASSQDEGTQWNYGYTF. The CDR3 region has the DNA TGCGCCAGCAGCCAAGATGAGGGAACCCAATGGAACTATGGCTACACCTTC. The chain couples TRBV4-1 to TRBJ1-2, with D unresolved. Germline CDR1 MGHRA, CDR2 YSYEKL. Between the trimmed V and J ends, which lost 0 bases and 2 bases, there was a span of 16 bases. The CDR3 totals 17 residues.